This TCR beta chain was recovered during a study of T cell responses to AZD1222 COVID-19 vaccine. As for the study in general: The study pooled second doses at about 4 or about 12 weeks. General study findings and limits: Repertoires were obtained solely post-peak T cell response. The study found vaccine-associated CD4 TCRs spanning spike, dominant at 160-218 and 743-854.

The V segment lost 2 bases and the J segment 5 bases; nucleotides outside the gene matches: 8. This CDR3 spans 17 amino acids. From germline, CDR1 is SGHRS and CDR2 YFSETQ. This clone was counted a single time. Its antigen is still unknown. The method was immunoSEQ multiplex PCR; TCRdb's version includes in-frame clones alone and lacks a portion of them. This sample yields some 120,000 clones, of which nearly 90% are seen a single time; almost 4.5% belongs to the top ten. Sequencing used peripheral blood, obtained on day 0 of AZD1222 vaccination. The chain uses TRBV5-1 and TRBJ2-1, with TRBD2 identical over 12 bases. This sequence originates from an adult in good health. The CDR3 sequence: CASSLTSGGTPDNEQFF. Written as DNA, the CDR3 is TGCGCCAGCAGCTTAACTAGCGGGGGGACTCCTGACAATGAGCAGTTCTTC.